This passage covers 10 T cell receptor beta chains from one sample sequenced in a study of T cells in Graves' hyperthyroidism and ophthalmopathy. The investigators amplified TCR beta CDR3 regions from RNA transcripts. With the HTBI primer set, the TCR CDR3 went through a first round of RT-PCR. TCRdb reanalysed the multiplex PCR reads using MiXCR and keeps one entry per CDR3 protein. The sample records some 350,000 distinct CDR3 sequences, around 15% being singletons. The source material was blood. Receptors originate from a middle-aged woman with Graves' ophthalmopathy.

This clonotype was detected many times. CDR3 residues: CSAGLYDNYGYTF. In DNA, the CDR3 is TGCAGCGCCGGACTGTACGATAACTATGGCTACACCTTC. The chain employs TRBV29-1 and TRBJ1-2, with D hard to call. V was clipped by 7 bases and J by 1 base, with 13 bases between them. The CDR3 is 13 amino acids. The germline CDR1 and CDR2 sequences are SQVTM and ANQGSEA.

V and J are TRBV24-1 and TRBJ1-1; 7 positions match TRBD1. Germline V lookup: CDR1 KGHDR, CDR2 SFDVKD. There are 16 residues in the CDR3. The junction had 10 bases not matched to a gene; V was cut back by 3 bases and J by 4 bases. The DNA of the CDR3 is TGTGCCACCAGTGATCGAACAGGGGAGGGGTTCACTGAAGCTTTCTTT. Translated, it gives CATSDRTGEGFTEAFF.

This clonotype was counted at least ten times. J is TRBJ2-1 and V is TRBV6-2 or TRBV6-3; D possibly corresponds to TRBD2 (6 bases). V gave up 7 bases and J gave up 8 bases, with 21 bases separating them. CDR1 is MNHEY, CDR2 SVGEGT, per germline. The CDR3 consists of 15 residues. The CDR3 sequence: CASNSGRLRGDEQFF. The DNA of the CDR3 is TGTGCCAGCAACTCTGGGAGGTTAAGGGGTGATGAGCAGTTCTTC.

In this sample, this clonotype turned up many times. The chain links TRBV11-2 to TRBJ1-1; 8 bases map to TRBD1. The CDR3 length is 15 residues. V lost 4 bases to trimming and J lost 1 base; unmatched junction nucleotides: 5. Germline-derived CDR1 and CDR2 are SGHAT and FQNNGV. The CDR3, as DNA: TGTGCCAGCAGCTCCCGGACAGGGAGGAACACTGAAGCTTTCTTT. Its translation is CASSSRTGRNTEAFF.

This sequence joins TRBV20-1 and TRBJ1-4, with 8 bases matching TRBD1. Trimming at V came to 0 bases and at J to 0 bases, leaving 6 bases not matched to a gene. Germline lookup yields CDR1 DFQATT and CDR2 SNEGSKA (reference sequence). CDR3 length equals 17 residues. CDR3 nucleotide sequence: TGCAGTGCTAGAGATCTCGCAGGGGGCGCAACTAATGAAAAACTGTTTTTT. Translated: CSARDLAGGATNEKLFF.

The chain links TRBV6-2 or TRBV6-3 to TRBJ2-7; D gene uncertain. V was trimmed by 5 bases and J by 1 base, leaving 15 bases between them. Per germline, CDR1 MNHEY and CDR2 SVGEGT. This CDR3 is built from 15 residues. The CDR3 region is CASSPGPPESYEQYF. CDR3 bases: TGTGCCAGCAGTCCCGGACCACCGGAATCCTACGAGCAGTACTTC.

This clonotype was seen many times. The rearrangement links TRBV7-9 to TRBJ2-7, with D possibly matching TRBD1 (6 bases). Germline assignment: CDR1 SEHNR and CDR2 FQNEAQ (reference sequence). The CDR3 spans 15 residues. Trimming stripped 2 bases from V and 3 bases from J, with 14 bases between. This CDR3 is CASSLSQGTFYEQYF. In nucleotides, the CDR3 is TGTGCCAGCAGCTTAAGCCAGGGGACCTTCTACGAGCAGTACTTC.

There are many counts of this clonotype. The V and J genes are TRBV13 and TRBJ1-1, with D tentatively TRBD1 (5 bases). V was cut by 5 bases and J by 3 bases, with 13 bases left in between. Per the germline V gene, CDR1 is PRHDT and CDR2 is FYEKMQ (reference sequence). The CDR3 loop spans 14 amino acids. The CDR3 bases are TGTGCCAGCAGCGAGACAATGGGGGACACTGAAGCTTTCTTT. Translated: CASSETMGDTEAFF.

This clonotype was detected ten times or more. This chain joins TRBV3-1 and TRBJ2-1; possibly TRBD1 for D (6 bases). Germline CDR1 reads LGHDT; CDR2 reads YNNKEL (reference sequence). The CDR3 covers 16 residues. The V and J ends lost 0 bases and 8 bases respectively, with 17 bases between them. CDR3 region: CASSQDVDGGADEQFF. In nucleotides, the CDR3 is TGTGCCAGCAGCCAAGACGTCGATGGGGGCGCGGATGAGCAGTTCTTC.

The chain links TRBV28 to TRBJ2-7, with 11 nucleotides matching TRBD1. V gave up 2 bases and J gave up 4 bases; unmatched junction bases: 4. The CDR3 runs to 15 residues. The germline gives CDR1 MDHEN, CDR2 SYDVKM. The CDR3 sequence is CASSLGDRGVYEQYF. For the CDR3, the DNA is TGTGCCAGCAGTTTAGGGGACAGGGGGGTTTACGAGCAGTACTTC. Filled out from reference TRBV28 and TRBJ2-7, the complete variable domain reads DVKVTQSSRYLVKRTGEKVFLECVQDMDHENMFWYRQDPGLGLRLIYFSYDVKMKEKGDIPEGYSVSREKKERFSLILESASTNQTSMYLCASSLGDRGVYEQYFGPGTRLTVT.